The 6 T cell receptor beta chains presented below share a single source sample, sequenced in a study of cytomegalovirus exposure and HLA in healthy donors. The PCR ran on 60 Vbeta and 13 Jbeta primers. Sequencing was performed with immunoSEQ multiplex PCR; in TCRdb, only in-frame clones are kept and a portion is missing. Seen here are some 190,000 clones, 60% to 85% observed once, and the top ten hold 1.5% to 2%. The sequencing sample was made of PBMCs. The receptor set was obtained from a man aged 18 to 29 in good health and CMV-seronegative.

V gene TRBV7-2 combines with J gene TRBJ1-1, with D possibly being TRBD1 (6 bases). The germline V gene encodes CDR1 SGHTA and CDR2 FQGNSA. V dropped 5 bases and J dropped 11 bases, with 12 bases sitting between them. This CDR3 has 11 residues. The CDR3 loop is CASSLTRGAFF. DNA for the CDR3: TGTGCCAGCAGCCTCACTAGGGGGGCTTTCTTT.

The J gene is TRBJ2-3, the V gene TRBV9, with 9 bases matching TRBD1. Germline V gene lookup returns CDR1 SGDLS and CDR2 YYNGEE. The CDR3 length is 15 residues. J lost 5 bases, V lost 4 bases, and 8 bases had no gene match. The CDR3 is CASSPDRGRGDTQYF. The CDR3 nucleotides are TGTGCCAGCAGCCCGGACAGGGGAAGAGGAGATACGCAGTATTTT.

V and J are TRBV9 and TRBJ1-3; D might be TRBD1 (6 bases). The V end lost 5 bases, the J end lost 2 bases, and 8 bases lay between the germline ends. In germline, CDR1 is SGDLS, CDR2 YYNGEE. The CDR3 is 13 residues long. This CDR3 is CASRAGAGNTIYF. Here the CDR3 DNA reads TGTGCCAGCAGAGCAGGGGCTGGAAACACCATATATTTT.

This clone has more than one count but fewer than ten. The gene calls are TRBV7-8 and TRBJ2-1, with 7 bases aligning to TRBD2. The junction had 9 bases not matched to a gene; V was cut back by 4 bases and J by 0 bases. This CDR3 has 17 amino acids. CDR1 and CDR2 (germline): SGHVS, FQNEAQ. This CDR3 is CASSWPLAASSYNEQFF. In DNA form, the CDR3 reads TGTGCCAGCAGCTGGCCTCTAGCGGCAAGCTCCTACAATGAGCAGTTCTTC.

This chain uses TRBV5-8 with TRBJ1-2, with TRBD1 matching over 7 bases. The CDR3 is made up of 15 amino acids. J lost 4 bases, V lost 0 bases, and 6 bases had no gene match. The germline V gene has CDR1 SGHTS and CDR2 YDEGEE. CDR3 nucleotide sequence: TGTGCCAGCAGCTTGGCCAACAGGGGACCCTATGGCTACACCTTC. This codes for CASSLANRGPYGYTF.

This clone was observed a single time. The chain has TRBV11-3 and TRBJ2-1, with TRBD2 as a possible D gene (5 bases). V was shortened by 5 bases and J by 5 bases, with 10 bases between the two germline ends. CDR1 and CDR2 (germline): SGHNT, YENEEA. CDR3 length: 13 amino acids. This chain's CDR3 is CASSIGINNEQFF. As DNA, the CDR3 is TGTGCCAGCAGCATCGGGATAAACAATGAGCAGTTCTTC.